This T cell receptor (beta chain) came from a study of CD8 T cells in ankylosing spondylitis. Preparation of TCR beta libraries was done by quantitative 5'-RACE with molecular barcodes. TCRdb re-called the 5' RACE reads with MiXCR, one entry per CDR3 protein. The sample consists of 250,000 or so distinct CDR3 sequences, around 10% of them appearing once. This clonotype showed up just a few times. V was shortened by 4 bases and J by 1 base, with 11 bases between the two germline ends. CDR1 is LGHDT, CDR2 YNNKEL, per germline (reference sequence). The length of the CDR3 is 16 residues. The TCR originated in a male donor with ankylosing spondylitis or in good health (not recorded which). The rearrangement links TRBV3-1 to TRBJ1-6; no firm D call. Sequenced sample: blood, either unsorted or a sorted T cell fraction (not recorded which). CDR3 protein: CASSPALGSYNSPLHF. Written as DNA, the CDR3 is TGTGCCAGCAGCCCAGCGCTGGGTTCCTATAATTCACCCCTCCACTTT.